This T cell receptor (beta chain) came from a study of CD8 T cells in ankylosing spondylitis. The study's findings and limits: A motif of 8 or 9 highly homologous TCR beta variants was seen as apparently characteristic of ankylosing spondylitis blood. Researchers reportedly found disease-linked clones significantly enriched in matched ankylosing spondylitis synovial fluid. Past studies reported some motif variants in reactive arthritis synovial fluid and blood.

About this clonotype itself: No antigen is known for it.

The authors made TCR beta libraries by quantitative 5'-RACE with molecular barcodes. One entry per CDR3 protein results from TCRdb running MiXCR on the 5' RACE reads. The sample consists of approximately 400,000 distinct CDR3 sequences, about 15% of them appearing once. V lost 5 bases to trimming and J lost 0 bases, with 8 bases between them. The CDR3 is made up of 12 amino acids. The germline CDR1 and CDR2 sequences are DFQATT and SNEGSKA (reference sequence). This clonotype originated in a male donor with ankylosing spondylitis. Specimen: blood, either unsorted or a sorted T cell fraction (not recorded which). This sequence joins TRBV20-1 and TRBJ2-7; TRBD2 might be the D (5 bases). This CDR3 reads CSADGNSYEQYF. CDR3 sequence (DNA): TGCAGTGCTGACGGGAACTCCTACGAGCAGTACTTC.